Below, 3 T cell receptor beta chains from the same sample are listed, as sequenced in a study of vaccination and CD4 T cells after COVID-19. Sequencing of the DNA from cultured CD4+ T cells was carried out with the Oncomine TCR Beta short-read assay. TCRdb itself ran the PCR reads through MiXCR, one entry per CDR3 protein. The table records 17,000 or so distinct CDR3 sequences, roughly half of them present only once. Treatment noted: roughly 11-day PBMC culture with coronavirus spike peptide pools or control peptides (ViraFEST assay). These TCRs are of unknown antigen specificity. The sequencing used CD4+ T cells from blood, cultured in vitro, collected before SARS-CoV-2 vaccination. These receptors were obtained from a human donor who had recovered from COVID-19.

The chain has TRBV7-7 and TRBJ2-2; 7 positions match TRBD2. Germline CDR1 reads SSHAT; CDR2 reads FNYEAQ (reference sequence). The CDR3 is 15 amino acids. The V and J ends lost 5 bases and 5 bases, in that order; junction bases with no gene match: 8. CDR3 DNA sequence: TGTGCCAGCAGCAGAGGGAGGGATGGGACCGGGGAGCTGTTTTTT. This sequence encodes CASSRGRDGTGELFF.

This chain uses TRBV6-1 with TRBJ2-6; D call uncertain. CDR1 and CDR2 from the germline V gene are MNHNS and SASEGT. V was cut by 7 bases and J by 0 bases, with 10 bases left in between. There are 15 residues in the CDR3. The CDR3: CASTRVSSGANVLTF. The CDR3 DNA sequence: TGTGCCAGCACTCGCGTGAGCTCTGGGGCCAACGTCCTGACTTTC.

The chain is built from TRBV5-6 and TRBJ2-5; possibly TRBD2 for D (5 bases). Per the germline V gene, CDR1 is SGHDT and CDR2 is YYEEEE. This CDR3 is 16 amino acids long. V dropped 4 bases and J dropped 5 bases, with 21 bases sitting between them. As DNA, the CDR3 is TGTGCCAGCAGCAAAACCGTAGGTCCCGGCGGGGAGACCCAGTACTTC. Translated, it gives CASSKTVGPGGETQYF.